A single sample is the source of the 4 T cell receptor beta chains below, sequenced in a study of blood T cells in healthy people across ages. Next came a second PCR, run for about 7 to 12 cycles, which used a sample-barcoded 5' primer along with a J-beta primer mix. Each CDR3 protein gets one entry after TCRdb re-called the 5' RACE reads with MiXCR. Altogether 1.5 million to 1.9 million distinct CDR3 sequences are present, approximately 43% being singletons, with the ten largest covering around 4%. The material sequenced was blood. All receptors derive from a woman between 18 and 30 years old in good health.

The chain is built from TRBV21-1 and TRBJ2-7; the DNA was not used to check the table's D call, TRBD1. TRBV21-1 is designated a pseudogene. There are 14 residues in the CDR3. The CDR3 sequence: CASSKGRGSYEQYF. The CDR3, as DNA: TGTGCCAGCAGCAAGGGGAGAGGGTCCTACGAGCAGTACTTC.

This chain connects TRBV5-5 to TRBJ1-2; TRBD1 might be the D (6 bases). V lost 0 bases and J 4 bases, leaving 22 bases between the germline ends. From germline, CDR1 is SGHKS and CDR2 YYEKEE (reference sequence). The CDR3 contains 18 residues. This CDR3 is CASSLGWGGHPSAYGYTF. In nucleotides, the CDR3 is TGTGCCAGCAGCTTGGGCTGGGGGGGCCACCCGAGTGCCTATGGCTACACCTTC.

The chain carries TRBV20-1 and TRBJ1-5; D might be TRBD1 (5 bases). The CDR3 covers 14 residues. From germline, CDR1 is DFQATT and CDR2 SNEGSKA (reference sequence). V shed 6 bases and J shed 0 bases, with 12 bases lying between them. DNA of the CDR3: TGCAGTGCCAGGACACCTTATAGCAATCAGCCCCAGCATTTT. Amino acid sequence: CSARTPYSNQPQHF.

J is TRBJ2-7 and V is TRBV30; D unresolved. The J call could be wrong; TRBJ2-5 is a better fit for the DNA end. Germline CDR1 GTSNPN, CDR2 SVGIG (reference sequence). The CDR3 is 11 amino acids. The CDR3 spells CAWSAIETQYF. The CDR3 DNA sequence: TGTGCCTGGAGTGCGATTGAGACCCAGTACTTC.